These 31 T cell receptor beta chains came from one sample sequenced in a study of metastatic and nonmetastatic thyroid tumors. Until they underwent thyroid surgery, no patient had received any treatment. TCRdb ran MiXCR on the PCR reads. The profile shows around 13,000 clones, about 25% of them singletons. The source material was blood. These receptors were obtained from a female donor with papillary thyroid cancer or a benign thyroid nodule (not recorded which). Some clones in this sample may be carry-over from other donors' samples.

Many counts were recorded for this clone. The V call is TRBV5-5, the J call TRBJ2-1; 7 bases agree with TRBD1. The CDR3 has 15 residues. The V gene's germline CDR1 is SGHKS and CDR2 YYEKEE (reference sequence). The V and J ends lost 0 bases and 4 bases, in that order; junction bases with no gene match: 4. In nucleotides, the CDR3 is TGTGCCAGCAGCTTGGACAGGGGCCTTTACAATGAGCAGTTCTTC. Translation gives CASSLDRGLYNEQFF.

This clone is medium-sized (0.01 to 0.1%) by share. V is TRBV19 and J is TRBJ2-7, with 9 bases identical to TRBD1. Germline V gives CDR1 LNHDA, CDR2 SQIVND (reference sequence). CDR3 length: 15 residues. V shed 5 bases, J shed 4 bases, and the junction held 9 bases outside the gene matches. This chain's CDR3 is CASSPGTGSLYEQYF. The CDR3 region has the DNA TGTGCCAGTAGTCCTGGGACAGGGAGTTTATACGAGCAGTACTTC.

This clone was observed at least ten times. Written as DNA, the CDR3 is TGTGCCAGCAGCCCCCAAGGGGGGGGGTGGGAGACCCAGTACTTC. It encodes CASSPQGGGWETQYF. The rearrangement joins TRBV3-1 to TRBJ2-5; possibly TRBD2 for D (7 bases). The V end was cut by 4 bases, the J end by 5 bases, with 17 bases between. Per the germline V gene, CDR1 is LGHDT and CDR2 is YNNKEL (reference sequence). This CDR3 is built from 15 residues.

This clone was recorded many times. V is TRBV10-3 and J is TRBJ1-5; 8 bases line up with TRBD1. The CDR3 has 15 amino acids. The junction had 9 bases not matched to a gene; V was cut back by 11 bases and J by 0 bases. Per germline, CDR1 ENHRY and CDR2 SYGVKD. CDR3 in amino acids: CASGQGGNSNQPQHF. In nucleotides, the CDR3 is TGTGCCTCCGGACAGGGAGGAAATAGCAATCAGCCCCAGCATTTT.

This chain uses TRBV30 with TRBJ2-1, with a tentative D call TRBD1 (6 bases). The V end lost 8 bases, the J end lost 1 base, and 18 bases lay between the germline ends. The CDR3 runs 15 residues. CDR1 and CDR2 from the germline V gene are GTSNPN and SVGIG (reference sequence). CDR3 DNA sequence: TGTGCCCTCCCGCGAGGCAGGGGTTCCTACAATGAGCAGTTCTTC. Protein product: CALPRGRGSYNEQFF.

This clone was seen many times. The chain uses TRBV30 and TRBJ1-5; a possible D gene is TRBD1 (6 bases). The CDR3 sequence is 15 residues long. The germline gives CDR1 GTSNPN, CDR2 SVGIG (reference sequence). V gave up 5 bases and J gave up 2 bases, with 16 bases separating them. The CDR3 protein is CAWGVGGSGNQPQHF. The CDR3 bases are TGTGCCTGGGGCGTAGGGGGATCGGGCAATCAGCCCCAGCATTTT.

In its sample, this clone was seen many times. The chain carries TRBV7-2 and TRBJ2-1; D perhaps matches TRBD2 (7 bases). CDR1 and CDR2 from the germline V gene are SGHTA and FQGNSA. Trimming pared 1 base from V and 12 bases from J, leaving 22 bases between. The CDR3 spans 16 residues. The CDR3 region is CASSLGGGPDAEGQFF. In DNA form, the CDR3 reads TGTGCCAGCAGCTTAGGGGGGGGCCCAGACGCCGAGGGGCAGTTCTTC.

Within the sample, this clone is medium-sized (0.01 to 0.1%). At the DNA level, this CDR3 is encoded by other sequences in the same sample as well. V is TRBV20-1 and J is TRBJ1-2; 7 bases map to TRBD1. Germline CDR1 reads DFQATT; CDR2 reads SNEGSKA (reference sequence). The CDR3 spans 14 residues. With 0 bases clipped from V and 5 bases from J, the junction kept 6 bases outside the gene matches. DNA of the CDR3: TGCAGTGCTAGAGATCAGGGGGGGGGATATGGCTACACCTTC. It yields the protein CSARDQGGGYGYTF.

This clone occurred many times. The chain carries TRBV30 and TRBJ1-6; no definite D call. Trimming removed 4 bases at V and 0 bases at J, with 4 bases between. Germline V gene lookup returns CDR1 GTSNPN and CDR2 SVGIG (reference sequence). The CDR3 is 13 amino acids. The CDR3 nucleotides read TGTGCCTGGACGGGCTCCTATAATTCACCCCTCCACTTT. Protein product: CAWTGSYNSPLHF.

This clone was observed a handful of times. This likely comes from a read error, as the CDR3 has no conserved phenylalanine or tryptophan at its end. The V call is TRBV29-1, the J call TRBJ2-1; D is tentatively TRBD1 or TRBD2 (5 bases each). There are 13 residues in the CDR3. In germline, CDR1 is SQVTM, CDR2 ANQGSEA. CDR3 sequence (DNA): TGCAGCTTTGAAGAGAGGTGGGGGAATGAGCAGTTCTCC. Translating gives CSFEERWGNEQFS.

This clone is classed as medium-sized. This chain connects TRBV20-1 to TRBJ2-6; no clear D. The CDR3 consists of 13 residues. Trimming removed 4 bases from V and 2 bases from J, with 6 bases in between. The germline gives CDR1 DFQATT, CDR2 SNEGSKA (reference sequence). Written as DNA, the CDR3 is TGCAGTGCTATGAGGCCTGGGGCCAACGTCCTGACTTTC. Its translation: CSAMRPGANVLTF.

This clone was seen at least ten times. The rearrangement uses TRBV9 and TRBJ2-7; 10 nucleotides line up with TRBD1. Germline-derived CDR1 and CDR2 are SGDLS and YYNGEE. Germline trimming cut 3 bases from V and 2 bases from J; bases unmatched to any gene: 2. This CDR3 spans 14 amino acids. CDR3 nucleotide sequence: TGTGCCAGCAGCGGGGACAGGGGTGCCTACGAGCAGTACTTC. Its translation: CASSGDRGAYEQYF.

The J gene is TRBJ1-2, the V gene TRBV19; D not certain. Trimming took off 7 bases at V and 0 bases at J, with 12 bases between the two ends. Germline loops: CDR1 LNHDA, CDR2 SQIVND (reference sequence). The CDR3 is made up of 14 amino acids. The CDR3 region is CASKPEASNYGYTF. Here the CDR3 DNA reads TGTGCCAGTAAACCCGAAGCGTCTAACTATGGCTACACCTTC.

Sample share makes this clone medium-sized. CDR3 loop: CASSASTGRGTEAFF. In DNA, the CDR3 is TGTGCCAGCAGTGCGTCGACAGGGCGGGGGACTGAAGCTTTCTTT. The chain uses TRBV2 and TRBJ1-1; 7 nucleotides line up with TRBD1. The V gene end was trimmed by 4 bases and the J gene end by 5 bases; junction bases not matched to a gene: 10. The CDR3 sequence is 15 residues long. CDR1 is SNHLY, CDR2 FYNNEI, per germline.

V usage is TRBV5-1 and J usage is TRBJ2-7, with D uncertain. This CDR3 region has 15 residues. The germline CDR1 and CDR2 sequences are SGHRS and YFSETQ. The V and J ends lost 0 bases and 3 bases respectively, with 13 bases between them. The CDR3 DNA reads as TGCGCCAGCAGCTTGGTGGCTGTTGGGTTCTACGAGCAGTACTTC. Translated, it gives CASSLVAVGFYEQYF.

This clone counts as medium-sized (0.01 to 0.1%). The chain uses TRBV2 and TRBJ1-1; 8 bases are shared with TRBD1. CDR3 size: 12 residues. Unmatched junction bases numbered 6, after V lost 4 bases and J lost 11 bases. In germline, CDR1 is SNHLY, CDR2 FYNNEI. Here the CDR3 DNA reads TGTGCCAGCAGTGTACAGGGGGATCTGGCTTTCTTT. It is translated as CASSVQGDLAFF.

The CDR3 region has the DNA TGTGCCAGCAGCCCGGACATGTGGCAAGGTGGCTACACCTTC. Translation gives CASSPDMWQGGYTF. The genes are TRBV7-3 and TRBJ1-2; D is perhaps TRBD1 (5 bases). Germline V gene data show CDR1 as SGHTA and CDR2 as FQGTGA. V lost 5 bases and J lost 7, with 17 bases in between. This CDR3 contains 14 residues.

By its share, this clone is medium-sized. The chain combines TRBV27 with TRBJ1-6; D is ambiguous. Germline V gene lookup returns CDR1 MNHEY and CDR2 SMNVEV (reference sequence). Trimming left V 0 bases short and J 10 bases short, with 4 bases between. The CDR3 contains 12 residues. The CDR3 nucleotides are TGTGCCAGCAGTTTATCTCGATCACCCCTCCACTTT. The encoded protein is CASSLSRSPLHF.

By sample fraction, this clone is medium-sized. The V call is TRBV6-1, the J call TRBJ2-2, with TRBD2 identical over 7 bases. This CDR3 contains 14 residues. V was pared by 8 bases and J by 2 bases, with 5 bases of the junction left unmatched. The germline V gene encodes CDR1 MNHNS and CDR2 SASEGT. The DNA of the CDR3 is TGTGCCAGCCGCCTGACTAGCAACACCGGGGAGCTGTTTTTT. It is translated as CASRLTSNTGELFF.

Sample share makes this clone medium-sized (0.01 to 0.1%). The rearrangement links TRBV6-1 to TRBJ2-2; D possibly corresponds to TRBD1 (5 bases). Trimming took 10 bases from V and 0 from J, leaving 15 bases between them. This CDR3 region has 15 residues. CDR1 is MNHNS and CDR2 is SASEGT in the germline V gene. The CDR3 DNA follows: TGTGCCACTCATCGTGGGGCGGCGAACACCGGGGAGCTGTTTTTT. Translated: CATHRGAANTGELFF.

The genes are TRBV7-3 and TRBJ2-3; TRBD2 matches 8 bases. The CDR3 is 15 residues long. After removal of 5 bases from V and 2 bases from J, the junction contained 6 bases not matched to a gene. Germline CDR1 is SGHTA and CDR2 is FQGTGA. The CDR3 DNA sequence: TGTGCCAGCAGCCTTACTAGCGGTTCCACAGATACGCAGTATTTT. It specifies CASSLTSGSTDTQYF.

This clone has more than one count but fewer than ten. A much bigger clone sits one base away, suggesting this may be a read error. The chain recombines TRBV11-2 with TRBJ2-5; 8 bases are shared with TRBD2. This CDR3 is 16 amino acids long. Germline loops: CDR1 SGHAT, CDR2 FQNNGV. The V and J ends lost 5 bases and 4 bases, in that order; junction bases with no gene match: 12. The CDR3, as DNA: TGTGCCAGCAGCACCACGGGAGGCGGGGGGAGAGAGACCCAGTACTTC. It yields the protein CASSTTGGGGRETQYF. The variable domain in full, completed from reference TRBV11-2 and TRBJ2-5, reads EAGVAQSPRYKIIEKRQSVAFWCNPISGHATLYWYQQILGQGPKLLIQFQNNGVVDDSQLPKDRFSAERLKGVDSTLKIQPAKLEDSAVYLCASSTTGGGGRETQYFGPGTRLLVL.

This clone is medium-sized (0.01 to 0.1%) by share. This chain links TRBV6-1 with TRBJ1-6; D remains ambiguous. The CDR3 loop spans 16 amino acids. V lost 5 bases and J 10 bases, leaving 21 bases between the germline ends. Germline V gives CDR1 MNHNS, CDR2 SASEGT. CDR3 nucleotide sequence: TGTGCCAGCAGTTCCCTTACCACTTTAGACGTGTCACCCCTCCACTTT. Translating gives CASSSLTTLDVSPLHF.

This chain connects TRBV20-1 to TRBJ2-3; D is unresolved. There are 13 residues in the CDR3. Germline V gene sequence: CDR1 DFQATT, CDR2 SNEGSKA (reference sequence). The ends were cut back, 3 bases at V and 6 bases at J, with 13 bases in the middle. The DNA for the CDR3 is TGCAGTGCTAGGGTATCCATGGCGGATACGCAGTATTTT. Its protein is CSARVSMADTQYF.

This clone was seen at least ten times. The chain has TRBV2 and TRBJ1-1; possibly TRBD1 for D (6 bases). CDR3 length: 13 residues. V lost 7 bases and J 8 bases, leaving 17 bases between the germline ends. Germline lookup yields CDR1 SNHLY and CDR2 FYNNEI. CDR3 amino acids: CASNVERQAEAFF. The CDR3 nucleotides are TGTGCCAGCAACGTCGAAAGACAGGCAGAAGCTTTCTTT.

Many counts were recorded for this clone. The CDR3 region has the DNA TGTGCTAGTGGTTTGGTACCAAGGTGGGATAGCGGGTCCTACAATGAGCAGTTCTTC. Protein: CASGLVPRWDSGSYNEQFF. The J gene is TRBJ2-1, the V gene TRBV12-5; TRBD2 agrees at 7 bases. V was clipped by 0 bases and J by 1 base; unmatched bases: 12. The CDR3 length is 19 residues. Germline V gene data show CDR1 as LGHNT and CDR2 as FRNRAP.

This chain joins TRBV20-1 and TRBJ1-2; D unresolved. This CDR3 comprises 14 residues. The V gene's germline CDR1 is DFQATT and CDR2 SNEGSKA (reference sequence). Between the trimmed V and J ends, which lost 8 bases and 4 bases, there was a span of 20 bases. CDR3 bases: TGCAGTTCAAAAATCATGGGCGCCTTCTATGGCTACACCTTC. Encoded protein: CSSKIMGAFYGYTF.

This clone was seen a few times. A junction end diverges from the germline sequence, so it may reflect a read error. The chain employs TRBV6-1 and TRBJ1-2, with 9 positions matching TRBD1. This CDR3 comprises 15 residues. Per the germline V gene, CDR1 is MNHNS and CDR2 is SASEGT. CDR3 sequence: CAIGETQGAYYVYTF. The CDR3, as DNA: TGTGCCATCGGGGAAACACAGGGGGCTTACTATGTCTACACCTTC.

This clone was recorded a few times. The V and J genes are TRBV2 and TRBJ2-2, with TRBD2 matching 7 bases. Germline loops: CDR1 SNHLY, CDR2 FYNNEI. This CDR3 is 16 amino acids long. V was pared by 0 bases and J by 5 bases, with 6 bases of the junction left unmatched. The CDR3 protein is CASSEAGVGGTGELFF. The CDR3 DNA sequence: TGTGCCAGCAGTGAAGCGGGCGTGGGGGGGACCGGGGAGCTGTTTTTT.

The chain is built from TRBV20-1 and TRBJ2-7; D is undetermined. CDR1 and CDR2 from the germline V gene are DFQATT and SNEGSKA (reference sequence). The CDR3 has 16 amino acids. V lost 3 bases and J 4 bases, leaving 22 bases between the germline ends. DNA for the CDR3: TGCAGTGCTAGTGGCCACTTAGGTGGTGTGAGATACGAGCAGTACTTC. Translation: CSASGHLGGVRYEQYF.

As to this clone: The junction departs from the called germline gene at one end, perhaps through a read error. The genes are TRBV5-1 and TRBJ1-5; D uncertain. CDR3 length: 15 amino acids. Germline lookup yields CDR1 SGHRS and CDR2 YFSETQ. The CDR3 spells CASSLKGDSNQTQHF. The CDR3 coding sequence is TGCGCCAGCAGCTTGAAGGGAGATAGCAATCAGACCCAGCATTTT.